Listed below are T cell receptor beta chains from one sample, sequenced in a study of blood T cell repertoires in COVID-19. Method: immunoSEQ multiplex PCR; TCRdb's copy keeps in-frame clones and lacks some. There are around 200,000 clones in the sample; roughly 89% occur only once, and over 2% lies in the top ten. Material: PBMCs or T cells enriched from blood (not recorded which). These TCRs come from a woman in her thirties or forties with acute COVID-19. The CDR3 runs from the conserved cysteine through the conserved F or W. The D gene is left open where the match is weak. Expanded clones are given a class, and other clones once, few, many or no size at all.

>TRBJ1-1|.|.|TRBV29-1
TGCAGCGCCTCAGGGGATTACACTGAAGCTTTCTTT
CSASGDYTEAFF
>TRBJ1-2|medium-sized|TRBD1|TRBV6-1
TGTGCCAGCAGTGAAGGGACAGGGCCCAACTATGGCTACACCTTC
CASSEGTGPNYGYTF
>TRBJ2-1|.|.|TRBV18
TGTGCCAGCTCACCACAGAGAGGGAATGTATACAATGAGCAGTTCTTC
CASSPQRGNVYNEQFF
>TRBJ1-1|.|.|TRBV6-1
TGTGCCAGCAGTGACGCGGGATTCACTGAAGCTTTCTTT
CASSDAGFTEAFF
>TRBJ1-3|.|.|TRBV2
TGTGCCAGCAGTGAAGCCGTCGGGGGCATATATTTT
CASSEAVGGIYF
>TRBJ2-1|.|TRBD2|TRBV6-2/TRBV6-3
TGTGCCAGCAGTTCTCGGACTAGCGAGTACTACAATGAGCAGTTCTTC
CASSSRTSEYYNEQFF
>TRBJ2-4|.|.|TRBV19
TGTGGCCCGTCATACTGTGGTAAAAACATTCAGTACTTC
CGPSYCGKNIQYF
>TRBJ1-5|.|.|TRBV2
TGTGCCAGCAGTGAATTCAATAGCAATCAGCCCCAGCATTTT
CASSEFNSNQPQHF
>TRBJ2-7|.|.|TRBV19
TGTGCCAGTAGTAGCGGGTCGACCTACGAGCAGTACTTC
CASSSGSTYEQYF
>TRBJ1-5|.|.|TRBV4-1
TGCGCCAGCAGCCAAGATGTATCATCGGGAACTAGCAATCAGCCCCAGCATTTT
CASSQDVSSGTSNQPQHF
>TRBJ2-3|.|.|TRBV20-1
TGCAGTGCTAGTACGGGAAGGAAAGGCACAGATACGCAGTATTTT
CSASTGRKGTDTQYF
>TRBJ2-3|.|.|TRBV28
TGTGCCAGCAGCTTGCAGGGGAGATGGGGTATTACAGATACGCAGTATTTT
CASSLQGRWGITDTQYF